By frequency in the sample, the clone carrying this T cell receptor (beta chain) is medium-sized. The target antigen is unknown. TCRdb re-clonotyped the PCR reads via MiXCR. The repertoire has about 38,000 clones, around 26% of them found once; the top ten carry about 8.9%. This record belongs to a study of metastatic and nonmetastatic thyroid tumors. Notes on the study in general: Reportedly, malignant thyroid tumors had significantly higher TCR beta diversity than benign nodules, in blood and tumor.

Among the patients, none had received any treatment before thyroid surgery. The source is a female donor with papillary thyroid cancer or a benign thyroid nodule (not recorded which). Some clones in this sample may be carry-over from other donors' samples. Sequenced sample: blood.

CDR3 residues: CASSLILSNKPYEQYF. The CDR3 bases are TGTGCCAGCAGTTTAATTTTGAGCAACAAACCCTACGAGCAGTACTTC. The chain couples TRBV27 to TRBJ2-7; unclear D gene. The germline V and J ends were trimmed by 2 bases and 2 bases, with 16 bases remaining between them. The germline CDR1 and CDR2 sequences are MNHEY and SMNVEV (reference sequence). The CDR3 consists of 16 residues.